Described below is a single T cell receptor (beta chain) sequence and its context. It has no known antigen specificity. No quality values exist for individual bases; no much larger clone is one base distant. From its cysteine to its phenylalanine, the CDR3 spans 18 amino acids. Only the CDR3 portion is preserved as DNA: 54 bases, with reading frame beginning at the first base. The V end gives up 2 bases and the J end 7 bases, leaving 12 bases in the junction not matched to a gene. CDR1 MNHNS and CDR2 SASEGT are derived from the germline V gene. This entry is derived from a study of cytomegalovirus exposure and HLA in healthy donors (TCRdb year 2017). Regarding the research as a whole: An earlier analysis of approximately 600 of the donors reported about 250 Gb of sequence data and 120 million or so unique TCR beta sequences from about 200 million T cells. Typing coverage differed by locus: A, B, C, DRB1 and DQB1 were typed in roughly 620-640 donors, DQA1 in approximately 520, DPA1 in around 580, and DPB1 in just under 480. Along with the roughly 670-subject first cohort, a separate validation cohort of more than 90 different subjects was used. Every repertoire in the discovery cohort had been generated on one and the same sequencing platform. In the later analysis, no new phenotypic data were used to find candidate immune exposures; instead, reliance was placed on TCR beta sequences and their occurrence across donors. Among the roughly 400 genotyped donors, approximately 82% belonged to the genetic ancestry cluster associated with self-reported Caucasian donors. The study used immunosequencing to profile the T cell repertoires of 670 or so subjects and linked those repertoires to cytomegalovirus serostatus. Alongside the repertoire data, information on donor age, sex, ethnicity and CMV serostatus was compiled. HLA typing included class I and class II loci at four-digit resolution. To predict cytomegalovirus infection status, the study brought together high-throughput TCR immunosequencing, statistical association of individual TCRs with disease status, and machine learning. Roughly 300 gigabases of sequencing data and 91 million or so unique TCR sequences made up an early release that covered some 640 HLA-typed donors. Because of strong linkage in the cohort, a handful of DR-DQ haplotypes were treated as single units for association and clustering. Across some 400 genotyped donors of the cohort, an average of approximately 200,000 unique TCR beta nucleotide sequences per donor were sequenced, and roughly 17% of those sequences were non-productive. In an earlier analysis of about 590 of the donors, high-throughput TCR beta sequencing was used to judge whether each TCR beta V gene segment behaved as functional or pseudogenic. In a later genetic analysis, genome-wide SNP genotypes for about 55% of the roughly 670 donors were used, and that subset was treated as a discovery cohort. The aim of the study was to test whether cataloging public T cell receptors could identify signatures of past pathogen exposure. A later analysis re-examined previously published TCR beta repertoires from over 500 donors and added high-resolution HLA genotyping to investigate patterns of TCR occurrence. Summary of the overall study and its limitations: Some IMGT-functional V segments, including TRBV6-2 and TRBV6-3, could not be distinguished by the 87-base-pair reads and were therefore excluded. Because counts were too low, under 20 rarely observed V segments, including chromosome 9 orphons, were left out of the earlier analysis of 587 of the donors. A later analysis reported that several top co-occurrence clusters appeared linked to parvovirus B19, influenza, CMV and Epstein-Barr virus. In a later analysis, most CMV-associated TCR beta chains were found to appear HLA-restricted, with HLA associations seemingly driven largely by CMV exposure. Assigning TCR associations to individual alleles was difficult when HLA alleles, especially DR and DQ, strongly co-occurred. In an earlier analysis of about 600 of the donors, most TCR beta V segments appeared in productive rearrangements about 90% or about 30% of the time, broadly matching IMGT annotations. A cluster of highly shared sequence variants was judged likely to represent a technical artifact of the sequencing pipeline. The presence/absence analyses assumed that sequencing depth was roughly uniform across donors, and that assumption may not be true. Linkage disequilibrium might explain the correlated functional status among segregating V segments, but an unknown experimental factor could not be excluded. In a later genetic analysis, fewer N-insertions in productive TCRs were reported among donors in an Asian-associated ancestry cluster than the roughly 700-donor mean. In vitro tests confirmed that a few of the cytomegalovirus-associated TCR beta chains recognize cytomegalovirus antigens. A further reported finding was that TCR beta sequences accurately predicted the HLA-A and HLA-B alleles for most subjects in the first cohort. In the study, around 160 TCR beta chains were listed as associated with cytomegalovirus. V-gene and J-gene trimming of TCR beta chains was associated with a missense DCLRE1C variant in a later genetic analysis, and the association was replicated in an independent cohort. Specific HLA alleles were associated with 15,000 to 20,000 TCR beta sequences at a false discovery rate of 0.05 in a later analysis. Because some donors lacked HLA typing at each locus, the association tests relied only on the typed subset. According to a later analysis, TCR association rates differed among HLA loci, with DRB1 alleles showing the most associated TCRs and HLA-C alleles showing the fewest. Cytomegalovirus status was reported to be diagnosed by the classifier with high specificity and sensitivity in both the original and validation cohorts. In a later analysis, HLA-associated TCR beta chains showed more clonal expansion and lower generation probabilities than non-associated chains that were equally common. The authors suggested that the approach could potentially be generalized to other disease states and immunological phenotypes. The cohort was sequenced for TCR beta chains only, and without alpha or paired-chain data the features that could be detected were limited. Immune exposure information for the cohort was limited to CMV serostatus. Most TCR sequences were seen in very few donors, while some public TCRs were found in many individuals.

The cohort consisted of 666 healthy bone marrow donors. Cohort members were all nominally healthy when sampled, although unrecorded immune exposures were likely present. The donor tested CMV seronegative and was one of the 352 seronegative cohort members. A peripheral blood sample was collected from each donor, and TCR beta sequencing was performed on peripheral blood mononuclear cells. Genomic DNA was extracted from the blood cell samples with the Qiagen DNeasy Blood Extraction Kit. The library was generated by the immunoSEQ multiplex PCR assay. A mixture of 60 forward primers for TCR Vbeta segments and 13 reverse primers for TCR Jbeta segments was used in the multiplex PCR. The CDR3 region of rearranged TCR beta genes was amplified from genomic DNA with a multiplex PCR assay. The Illumina HiSeq System was used to sequence the amplified TCR beta libraries as 87-base-pair reads. In the source study's methods: In a later analysis, 80 million or so unique TCR beta chains were counted across the 500 to 850 repertoires, and approximately 9.9 million of these chains were shared by at least two donors. Raw reads were error-corrected and collapsed into unique sequences by a nearest-neighbor algorithm in which closely related sequences were merged to remove PCR and sequencing errors. CDR3 sequences were aligned to IMGT reference sequences to assign V, D and J gene segments. For a sequence to be retained, a match of at least six nucleotides to both a V gene segment and a J gene segment was required. A rearrangement counted as productive if the CDR3 had no stop codons and remained in frame with V and J, and every other rearrangement counted as non-productive. CDR3 was defined by IMGT convention, running from the second conserved V-encoded cysteine to the conserved J-encoded phenylalanine. In an earlier analysis of roughly 610 of the donors, sequences lacking an unambiguous match to a single V gene segment were excluded. An earlier analysis of 587 of the donors classified V segments as functional when productive rearrangements were above 56.7% and as segregating when the standard deviation between donors was above 5%. A statistical classification framework was built for diagnosing cytomegalovirus status from the catalog of TCR beta chain sequences. A later analysis assigned V and J genes by comparing TCR nucleotide sequences with IMGT/GENE-DB human TR gene sequences. Using the TCRdist pipeline, a later analysis assigned CDR3 sequences along with most-parsimonious VDJ recombination scenarios. In a later analysis, every TCR beta chain was defined by the combination of its CDR3 amino acid sequence and its V-gene family, and reads without a unique V-gene family were dropped. To address suspected cross-contamination and a sequencing artifact, a later analysis removed approximately 590 highly shared, low-generation-probability nucleotide sequences. A later analysis calculated a clonal expansion index for each public chain from normalized within-repertoire ranks of inferred template counts. In a later analysis, generation probabilities were computed using a VDJ recombination model fitted to out-of-frame rearrangements, and the results were checked against IGoR. Hypergeometric tests were used in a later analysis to score TCR-TCR, TCR-HLA and TCR-CMV co-occurrence, with a repertoire-size bias correction applied to the TCR pairs. In a later analysis, false discovery rates were estimated by permuting HLA or CMV assignments 20 times. In a later analysis, co-occurring TCRs were grouped with DBSCAN, and TCRdist sequence similarity was added when clustering was performed within HLA-allele-positive subsets. Repertoires with fewer than 30,000 or more than 120,000 public chains, plus five repertoires with anomalous nucleotide sharing, were excluded from co-occurrence clustering. The source is immuneACCESS, and TCRdb retained only in-frame sequences with V and J called. Part of the clones is not carried over; for the studies checked, unresolved V genes explain less than half of this, and the remainder is unexplained. V, J and clone size are taken as reported in that table, and D and trimming were inferred from the DNA itself. The sample table records approximately 190,000 clones; about 85% of these occur just once. 0.9% to 1.2% of the sample belongs to the ten largest clones.

Sequences were obtained from PBMCs. The receptor comes from a boy aged 2 to 10 in good health and CMV-seronegative. Rearrangement joined TRBV6-1 to TRBJ2-1; the central 12 bases match TRBD2. The DNA reads TGTGCCAGCAGTGAACCCCTCCCGACTAGCGGGGGAATGAATGAGCAGTTCTTC. This sequence encodes CASSEPLPTSGGMNEQFF.